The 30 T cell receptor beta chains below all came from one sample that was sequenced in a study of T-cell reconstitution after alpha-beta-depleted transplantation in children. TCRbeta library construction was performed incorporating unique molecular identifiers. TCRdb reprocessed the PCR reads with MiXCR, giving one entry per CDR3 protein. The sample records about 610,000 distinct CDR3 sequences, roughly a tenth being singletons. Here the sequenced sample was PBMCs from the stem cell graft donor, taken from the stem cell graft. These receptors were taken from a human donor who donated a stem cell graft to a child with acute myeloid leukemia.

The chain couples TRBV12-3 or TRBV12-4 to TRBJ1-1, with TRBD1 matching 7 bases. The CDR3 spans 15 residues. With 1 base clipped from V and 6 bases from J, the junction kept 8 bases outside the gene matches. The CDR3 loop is CASSLVGGGFAEAFF. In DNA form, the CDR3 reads TGTGCCAGCAGTTTAGTGGGAGGGGGCTTCGCTGAAGCTTTCTTT.

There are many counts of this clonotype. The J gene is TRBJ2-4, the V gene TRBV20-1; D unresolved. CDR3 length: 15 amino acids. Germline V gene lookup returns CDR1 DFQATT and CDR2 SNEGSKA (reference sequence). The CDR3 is CSAVPSPLAKNIQYF. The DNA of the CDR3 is TGCAGCGCGGTACCTTCACCCCTAGCCAAAAACATTCAGTACTTC.

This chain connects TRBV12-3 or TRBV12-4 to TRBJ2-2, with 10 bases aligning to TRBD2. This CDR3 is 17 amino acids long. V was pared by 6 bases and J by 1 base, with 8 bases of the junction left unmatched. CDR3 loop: CASSRASSGRNTGELFF. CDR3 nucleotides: TGTGCCAGCAGCCGCGCCTCTAGCGGGAGGAACACCGGGGAGCTGTTTTTT.

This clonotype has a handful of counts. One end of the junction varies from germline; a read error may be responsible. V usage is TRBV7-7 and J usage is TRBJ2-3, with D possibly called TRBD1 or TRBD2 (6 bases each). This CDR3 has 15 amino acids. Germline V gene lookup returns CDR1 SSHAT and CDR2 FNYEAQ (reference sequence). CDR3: CASSPRRGASDTQYF. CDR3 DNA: TGTGCTAGCAGCCCAAGGAGGGGGGCCTCAGATACGCAGTATTTT.

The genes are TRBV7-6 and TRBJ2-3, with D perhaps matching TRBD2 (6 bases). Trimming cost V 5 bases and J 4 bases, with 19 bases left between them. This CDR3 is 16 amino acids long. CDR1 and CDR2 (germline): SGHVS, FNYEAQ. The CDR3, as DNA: TGTGCCAGCAGCCGATACCGGGACTCCCCAGCAGATACGCAGTATTTT. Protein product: CASSRYRDSPADTQYF. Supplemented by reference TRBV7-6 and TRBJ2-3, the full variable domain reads GAGVSQSPRYKVTKRGQDVALRCDPISGHVSLYWYRQALGQGPEFLTYFNYEAQQDKSGLPNDRFSAERPEGSISTLTIQRTEQRDSAMYRCASSRYRDSPADTQYFGPGTRLTVL.

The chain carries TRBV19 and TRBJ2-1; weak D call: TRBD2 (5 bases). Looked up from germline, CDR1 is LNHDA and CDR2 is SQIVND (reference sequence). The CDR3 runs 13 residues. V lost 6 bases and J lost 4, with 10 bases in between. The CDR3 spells CASSRGNYNEQFF. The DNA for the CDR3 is TGTGCCAGTAGCCGAGGGAATTACAATGAGCAGTTCTTC.

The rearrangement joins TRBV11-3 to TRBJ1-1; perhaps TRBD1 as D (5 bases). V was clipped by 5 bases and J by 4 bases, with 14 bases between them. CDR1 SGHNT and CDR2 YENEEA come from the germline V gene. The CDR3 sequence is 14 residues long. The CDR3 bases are TGTGCCAGCAGCCCGGGGGGGAGTCCCACTGAAGCTTTCTTT. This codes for CASSPGGSPTEAFF.

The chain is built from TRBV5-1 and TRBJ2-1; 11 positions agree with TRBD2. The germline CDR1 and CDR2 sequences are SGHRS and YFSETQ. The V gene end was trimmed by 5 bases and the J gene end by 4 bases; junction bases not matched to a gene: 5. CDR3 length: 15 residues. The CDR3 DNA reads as TGCGCCAGCAGGTGGACTAGCGGGCCATACAATGAGCAGTTCTTC. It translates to CASRWTSGPYNEQFF.

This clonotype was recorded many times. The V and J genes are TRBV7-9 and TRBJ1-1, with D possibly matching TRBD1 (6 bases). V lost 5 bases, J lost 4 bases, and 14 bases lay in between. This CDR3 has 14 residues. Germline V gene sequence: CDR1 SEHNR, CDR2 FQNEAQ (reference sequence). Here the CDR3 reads CASSLDRFSTEAFF. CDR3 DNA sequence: TGTGCCAGCAGCCTGGACAGATTTTCCACTGAAGCTTTCTTT.

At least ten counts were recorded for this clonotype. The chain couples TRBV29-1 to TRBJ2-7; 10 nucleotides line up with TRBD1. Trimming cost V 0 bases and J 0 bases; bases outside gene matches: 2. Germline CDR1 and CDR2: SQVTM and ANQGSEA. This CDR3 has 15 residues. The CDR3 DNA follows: TGCAGCGTTGAAGAGGGACAGGGGACCTCCTACGAGCAGTACTTC. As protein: CSVEEGQGTSYEQYF.

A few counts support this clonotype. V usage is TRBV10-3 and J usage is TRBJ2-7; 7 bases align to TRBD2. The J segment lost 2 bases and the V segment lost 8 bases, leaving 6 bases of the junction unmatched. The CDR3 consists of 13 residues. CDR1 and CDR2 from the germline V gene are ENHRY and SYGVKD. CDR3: CAIGRAGAYEQYF. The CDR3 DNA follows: TGTGCCATCGGAAGGGCGGGAGCCTACGAGCAGTACTTC.

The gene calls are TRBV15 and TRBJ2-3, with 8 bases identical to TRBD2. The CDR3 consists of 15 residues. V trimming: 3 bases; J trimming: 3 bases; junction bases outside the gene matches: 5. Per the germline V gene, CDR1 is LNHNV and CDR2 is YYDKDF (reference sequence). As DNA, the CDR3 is TGTGCCACCAGCAGCAGCGGGGGTGGGACAGATACGCAGTATTTT. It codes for CATSSSGGGTDTQYF.

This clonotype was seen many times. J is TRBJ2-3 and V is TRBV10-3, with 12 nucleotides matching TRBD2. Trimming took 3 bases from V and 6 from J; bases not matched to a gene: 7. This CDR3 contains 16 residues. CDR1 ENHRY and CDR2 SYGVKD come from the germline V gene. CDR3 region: CAISDSTSGRKDTQYF. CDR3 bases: TGTGCCATCAGTGACTCGACTAGCGGGAGAAAGGATACGCAGTATTTT.

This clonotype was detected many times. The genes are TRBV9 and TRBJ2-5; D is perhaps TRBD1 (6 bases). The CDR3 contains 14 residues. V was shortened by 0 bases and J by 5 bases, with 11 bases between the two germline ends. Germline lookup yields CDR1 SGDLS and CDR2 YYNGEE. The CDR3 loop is CASSVEQGRETQYF. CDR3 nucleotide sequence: TGTGCCAGCAGCGTAGAACAGGGAAGGGAGACCCAGTACTTC.

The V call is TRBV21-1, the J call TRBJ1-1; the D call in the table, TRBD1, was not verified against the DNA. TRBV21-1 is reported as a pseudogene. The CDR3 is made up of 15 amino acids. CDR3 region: CASTPWGGVNTEAFF. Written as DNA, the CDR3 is TGTGCCAGCACCCCATGGGGGGGGGTGAACACTGAAGCTTTCTTT.

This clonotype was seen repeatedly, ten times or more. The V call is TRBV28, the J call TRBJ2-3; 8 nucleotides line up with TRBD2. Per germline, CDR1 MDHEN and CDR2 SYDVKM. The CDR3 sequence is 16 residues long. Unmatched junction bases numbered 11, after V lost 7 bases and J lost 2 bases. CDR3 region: CASTLALAGYTDTQYF. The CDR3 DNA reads TGTGCCAGCACTTTGGCCCTAGCGGGCTACACAGATACGCAGTATTTT.

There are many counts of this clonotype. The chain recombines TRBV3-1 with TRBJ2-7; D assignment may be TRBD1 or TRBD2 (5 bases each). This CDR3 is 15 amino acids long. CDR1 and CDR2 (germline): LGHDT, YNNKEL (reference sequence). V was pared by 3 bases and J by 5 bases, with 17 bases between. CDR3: CASSHSLVRDHEQYF. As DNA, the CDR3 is TGTGCCAGCAGCCATTCCCTGGTCCGGGACCACGAGCAGTACTTC.

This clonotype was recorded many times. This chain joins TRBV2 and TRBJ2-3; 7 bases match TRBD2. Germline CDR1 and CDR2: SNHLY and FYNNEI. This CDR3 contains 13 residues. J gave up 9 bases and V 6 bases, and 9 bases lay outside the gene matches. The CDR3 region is CASSLGLGLTQYF. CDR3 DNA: TGTGCCAGCAGCCTCGGACTAGGGTTGACGCAGTATTTT.

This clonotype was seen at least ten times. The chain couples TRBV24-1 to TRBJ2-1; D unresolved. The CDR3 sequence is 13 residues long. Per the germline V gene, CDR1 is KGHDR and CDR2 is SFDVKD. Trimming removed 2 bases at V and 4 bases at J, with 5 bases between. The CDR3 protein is CATSDYIYNEQFF. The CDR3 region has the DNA TGTGCCACCAGTGATTATATTTACAATGAGCAGTTCTTC.

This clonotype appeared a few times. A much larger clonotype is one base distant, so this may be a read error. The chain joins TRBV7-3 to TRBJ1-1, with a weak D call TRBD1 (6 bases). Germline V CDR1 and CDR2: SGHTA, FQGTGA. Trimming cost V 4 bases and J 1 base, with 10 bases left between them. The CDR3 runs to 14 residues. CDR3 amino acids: CASSSKGGNTEAFF. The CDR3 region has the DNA TGTGCCAGCAGCTCGAAAGGGGGGAACACTGAAGCTTTCTTT.

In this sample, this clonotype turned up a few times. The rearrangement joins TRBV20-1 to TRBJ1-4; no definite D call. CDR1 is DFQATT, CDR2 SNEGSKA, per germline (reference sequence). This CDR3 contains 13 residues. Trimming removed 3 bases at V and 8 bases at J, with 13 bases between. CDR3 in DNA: TGCAGTGCTAGTTGGGGAAACGGAGAAAAACTGTTTTTT. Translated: CSASWGNGEKLFF.

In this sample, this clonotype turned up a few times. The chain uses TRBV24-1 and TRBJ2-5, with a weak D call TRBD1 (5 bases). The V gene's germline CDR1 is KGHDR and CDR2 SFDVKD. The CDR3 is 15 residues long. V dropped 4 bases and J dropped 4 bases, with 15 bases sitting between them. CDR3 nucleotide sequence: TGTGCCACCAGTGACTCAACGACAGTAGGAGAGACCCAGTACTTC. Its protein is CATSDSTTVGETQYF.

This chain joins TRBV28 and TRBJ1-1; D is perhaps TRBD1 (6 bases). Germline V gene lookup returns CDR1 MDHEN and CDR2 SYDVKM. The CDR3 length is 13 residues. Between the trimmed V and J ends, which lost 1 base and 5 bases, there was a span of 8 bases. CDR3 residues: CASSLFRGTEAFF. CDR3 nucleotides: TGTGCCAGCAGTTTATTCAGGGGAACTGAAGCTTTCTTT.

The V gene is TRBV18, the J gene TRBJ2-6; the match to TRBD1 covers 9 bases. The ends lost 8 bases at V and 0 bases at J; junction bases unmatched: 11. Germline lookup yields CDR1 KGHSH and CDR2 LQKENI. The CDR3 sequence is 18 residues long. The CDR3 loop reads CASTSQGALHSGANVLTF. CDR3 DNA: TGTGCCAGCACCTCACAGGGGGCCCTTCACTCTGGGGCCAACGTCCTGACTTTC.

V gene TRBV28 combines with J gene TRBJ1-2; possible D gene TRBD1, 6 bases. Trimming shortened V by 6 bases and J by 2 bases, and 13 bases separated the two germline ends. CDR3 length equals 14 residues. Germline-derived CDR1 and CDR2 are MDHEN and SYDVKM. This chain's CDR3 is CASSPGTQNYGYTF. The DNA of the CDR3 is TGTGCCAGCAGCCCTGGGACACAGAACTATGGCTACACCTTC.

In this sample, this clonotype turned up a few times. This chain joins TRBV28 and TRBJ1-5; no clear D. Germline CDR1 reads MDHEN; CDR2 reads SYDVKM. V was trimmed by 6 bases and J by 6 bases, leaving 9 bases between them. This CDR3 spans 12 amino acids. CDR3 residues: CASREGSQPQHF. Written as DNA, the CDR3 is TGTGCCAGCAGAGAAGGGAGTCAGCCCCAGCATTTT.

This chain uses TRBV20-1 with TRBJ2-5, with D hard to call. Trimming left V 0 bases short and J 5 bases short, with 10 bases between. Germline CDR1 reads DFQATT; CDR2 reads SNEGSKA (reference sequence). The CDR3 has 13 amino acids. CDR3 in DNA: TGCAGTGCTAGAGATCAGCCCAAGGAGACCCAGTACTTC. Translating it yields CSARDQPKETQYF.

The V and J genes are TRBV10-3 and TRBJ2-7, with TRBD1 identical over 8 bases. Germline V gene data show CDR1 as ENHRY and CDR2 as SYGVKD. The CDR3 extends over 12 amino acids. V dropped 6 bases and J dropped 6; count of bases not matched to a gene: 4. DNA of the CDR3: TGTGCCATCAGGGACAGGGACTCCGAGCAGTACTTC. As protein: CAIRDRDSEQYF.

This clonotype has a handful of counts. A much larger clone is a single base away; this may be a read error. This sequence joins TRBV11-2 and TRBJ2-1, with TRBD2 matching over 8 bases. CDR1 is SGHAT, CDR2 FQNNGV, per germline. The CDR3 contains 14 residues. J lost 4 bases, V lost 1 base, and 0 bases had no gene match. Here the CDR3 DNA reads TGTGCCAGCAGCTTAGGCGGGAGGTACAATGAGCAGTTCTTC. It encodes CASSLGGRYNEQFF.

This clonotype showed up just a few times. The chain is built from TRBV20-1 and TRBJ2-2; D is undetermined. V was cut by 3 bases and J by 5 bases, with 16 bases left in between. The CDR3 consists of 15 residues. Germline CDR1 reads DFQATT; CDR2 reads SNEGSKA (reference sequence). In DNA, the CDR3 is TGCAGTGCTAGGGAGCTGGAGTTAGGAACCGGGGAGCTGTTTTTT. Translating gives CSARELELGTGELFF.